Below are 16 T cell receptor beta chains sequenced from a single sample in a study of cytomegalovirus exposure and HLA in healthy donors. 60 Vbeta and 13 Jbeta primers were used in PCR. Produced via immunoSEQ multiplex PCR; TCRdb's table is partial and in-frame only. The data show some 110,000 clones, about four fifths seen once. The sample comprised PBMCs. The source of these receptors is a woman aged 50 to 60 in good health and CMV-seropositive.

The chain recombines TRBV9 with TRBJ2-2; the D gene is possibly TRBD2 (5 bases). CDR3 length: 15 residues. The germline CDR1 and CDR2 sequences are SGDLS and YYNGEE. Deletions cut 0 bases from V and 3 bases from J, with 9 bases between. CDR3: CASSVGESHTGELFF. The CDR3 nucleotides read TGTGCCAGCAGCGTAGGGGAGTCCCACACCGGGGAGCTGTTTTTT.

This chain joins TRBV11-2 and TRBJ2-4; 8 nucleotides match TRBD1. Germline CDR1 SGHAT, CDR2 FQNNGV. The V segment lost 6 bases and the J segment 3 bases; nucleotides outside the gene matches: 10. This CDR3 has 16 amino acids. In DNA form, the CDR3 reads TGTGCCAGCAGATTGATCCTGACAGGGGACAAAAACATTCAGTACTTC. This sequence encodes CASRLILTGDKNIQYF.

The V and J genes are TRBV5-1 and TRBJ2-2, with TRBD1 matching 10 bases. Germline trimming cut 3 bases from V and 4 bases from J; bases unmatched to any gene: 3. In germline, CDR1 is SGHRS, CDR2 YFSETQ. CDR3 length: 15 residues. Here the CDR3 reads CASSWGTGVTGELFF. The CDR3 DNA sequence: TGCGCCAGCAGCTGGGGGACAGGGGTCACCGGGGAGCTGTTTTTT.

For the CDR3, the DNA is TGTGCCAGCAGTATGCCGGGACAGGGTACCTACGAGCAGTACTTC. This sequence encodes CASSMPGQGTYEQYF. V usage is TRBV28 and J usage is TRBJ2-7; the match to TRBD1 covers 9 bases. Trimming at V came to 5 bases and at J to 2 bases, leaving 7 bases not matched to a gene. The CDR3 is made up of 15 amino acids. CDR1 is MDHEN, CDR2 SYDVKM, per germline.

CDR3 amino acids: CASSPAGPSATDTQYF. The CDR3 DNA follows: TGCGCCAGCAGCCCAGCAGGGCCCTCGGCGACAGATACGCAGTATTTT. J is TRBJ2-3 and V is TRBV5-1, with D possibly matching TRBD1 (5 bases). The V end lost 4 bases, the J end lost 3 bases, and 18 bases lay between the germline ends. Germline assignment: CDR1 SGHRS and CDR2 YFSETQ. The CDR3 contains 16 residues.

The CDR3: CASRGEGVNNSPLHF. In DNA, the CDR3 is TGTGCCAGCAGGGGGGAGGGAGTGAATAATTCACCCCTCCACTTT. The V and J genes are TRBV6-1 and TRBJ1-6; a possible D gene is TRBD1 (5 bases). Trimming pared 6 bases from V and 5 bases from J, leaving 14 bases between. The CDR3 covers 15 residues. Germline V lookup: CDR1 MNHNS, CDR2 SASEGT.

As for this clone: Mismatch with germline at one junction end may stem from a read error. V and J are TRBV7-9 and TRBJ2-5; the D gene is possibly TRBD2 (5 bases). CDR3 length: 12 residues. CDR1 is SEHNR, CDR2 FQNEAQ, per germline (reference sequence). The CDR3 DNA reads TGTTCCAGCAGCTTAGTAACGGAGGCCCAGTACTTC. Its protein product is CSSSLVTEAQYF.

The CDR3 DNA is TGTGCCAGCAGCTTTGGACAGGGGGGATCCTACAATGAGCAGTTCTTC. Residues: CASSFGQGGSYNEQFF. The chain has TRBV11-2 and TRBJ2-1, with 10 bases matching TRBD1. There are 16 residues in the CDR3. Germline V gives CDR1 SGHAT, CDR2 FQNNGV. Germline trimming cut 3 bases from V and 1 base from J; bases unmatched to any gene: 3.

The CDR3 nucleotides are TGCAGCGTGGGAAGGGCTAGCGGGGGGGCACATGAGCAGTTCTTC. Protein sequence: CSVGRASGGAHEQFF. The chain combines TRBV29-1 with TRBJ2-1; 12 bases align to TRBD2. The CDR3 runs 15 residues. V gave up 6 bases and J gave up 8 bases; unmatched junction bases: 11. Germline CDR1 is SQVTM and CDR2 is ANQGSEA.

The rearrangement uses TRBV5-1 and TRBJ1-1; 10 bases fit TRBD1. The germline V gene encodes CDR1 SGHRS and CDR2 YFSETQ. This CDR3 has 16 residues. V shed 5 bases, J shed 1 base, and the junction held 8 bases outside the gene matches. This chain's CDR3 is CASRRSTGGANTEAFF. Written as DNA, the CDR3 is TGCGCCAGCAGACGGTCGACAGGGGGCGCGAACACTGAAGCTTTCTTT.

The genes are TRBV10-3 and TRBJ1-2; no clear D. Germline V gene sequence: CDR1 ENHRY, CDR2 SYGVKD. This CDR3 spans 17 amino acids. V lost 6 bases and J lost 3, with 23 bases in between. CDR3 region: CAIRNPRGIVLDYGYTF. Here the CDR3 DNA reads TGTGCCATCAGGAACCCCCGGGGAATTGTTCTAGACTATGGCTACACCTTC.

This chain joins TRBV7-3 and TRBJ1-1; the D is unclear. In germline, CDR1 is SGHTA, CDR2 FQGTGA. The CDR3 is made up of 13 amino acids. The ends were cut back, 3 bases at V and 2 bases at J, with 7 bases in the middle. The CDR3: CASSLTRNTEAFF. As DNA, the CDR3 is TGTGCCAGCAGCTTGACTAGAAACACTGAAGCTTTCTTT.

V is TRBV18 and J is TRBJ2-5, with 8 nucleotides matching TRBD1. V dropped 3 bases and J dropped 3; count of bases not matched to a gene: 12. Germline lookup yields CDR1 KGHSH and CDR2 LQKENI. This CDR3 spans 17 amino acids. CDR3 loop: CASSPGQGRARKETQYF. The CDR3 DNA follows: TGTGCCAGCTCACCTGGACAGGGCCGCGCCCGAAAAGAGACCCAGTACTTC.

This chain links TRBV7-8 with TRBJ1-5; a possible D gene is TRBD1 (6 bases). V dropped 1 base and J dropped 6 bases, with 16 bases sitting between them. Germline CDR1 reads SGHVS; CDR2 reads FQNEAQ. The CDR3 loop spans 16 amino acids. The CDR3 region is CASSLENRDLGQPQHF. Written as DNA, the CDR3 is TGTGCCAGCAGCTTAGAAAACAGGGATCTGGGTCAGCCCCAGCATTTT.

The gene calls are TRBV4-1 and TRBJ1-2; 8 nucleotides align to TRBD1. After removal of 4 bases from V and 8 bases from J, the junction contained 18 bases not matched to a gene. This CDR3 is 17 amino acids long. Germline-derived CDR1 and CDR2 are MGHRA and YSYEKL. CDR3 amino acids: CASSRSQASRGREGYTF. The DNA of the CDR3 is TGCGCCAGCAGCCGATCACAGGCCTCCAGGGGGCGCGAAGGCTACACCTTC.

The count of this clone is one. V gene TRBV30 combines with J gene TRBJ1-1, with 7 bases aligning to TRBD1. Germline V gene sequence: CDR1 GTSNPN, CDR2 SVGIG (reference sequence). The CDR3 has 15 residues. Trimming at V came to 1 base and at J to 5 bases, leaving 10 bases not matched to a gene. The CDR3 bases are TGTGCCTGGAGTGAGGGGGCAGGGAAGTCAACTGAAGCTTTCTTT. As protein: CAWSEGAGKSTEAFF.